This T cell receptor (beta chain) was obtained from a study of blood T cell repertoires in COVID-19. Sequencing used immunoSEQ multiplex PCR; TCRdb keeps in-frame clones, though not all of them. The sample has about 160,000 clones, 80% to 90% seen once. Losses at the gene ends were 6 bases for V and 6 bases for J; bases not matched to a gene: 5. The germline CDR1 and CDR2 sequences are LNHDA and SQIVND (reference sequence). The CDR3 totals 12 residues. Sequencing used peripheral blood. The rearrangement links TRBV19 to TRBJ2-7, with 7 bases matching TRBD1. The receptor's source is a man aged 60 to 75 with acute or convalescent COVID-19. DNA for the CDR3: TGTGCCAGTAGCACGACAGGGTTCGAGCAGTACTTC. It codes for CASSTTGFEQYF. Variable domain in full (rest from reference TRBV19 and TRBJ2-7): DGGITQSPKYLFRKEGQNVTLSCEQNLNHDAMYWYRQDPGQGLRLIYYSQIVNDFQKGDIAEGYSVSREKKESFPLTVTSAQKNPTAFYLCASSTTGFEQYFGPGTRLTVT.